Each of the 24 T cell receptor beta chains below was sequenced from the same sample in a study of identical twins. TCRdb re-called the 5' RACE reads through MiXCR, storing one row per CDR3 protein. The table lists 1.5 million to 2 million distinct CDR3 sequences, more than 30% of them singletons. Specimen: cord blood. The receptors stem from a newborn girl in good health.

This clonotype was seen a handful of times. This chain joins TRBV28 and TRBJ1-5; 8 nucleotides agree with TRBD1. Germline assignment: CDR1 MDHEN and CDR2 SYDVKM. The CDR3 has 17 amino acids. Trimming removed 6 bases from V and 2 bases from J; junction bases left unmatched: 12. The CDR3 region is CASSRQGLWDGNQPQHF. CDR3 coding DNA: TGTGCCAGCAGCAGACAGGGGTTGTGGGACGGCAATCAGCCCCAGCATTTT.

This clonotype was seen only a few times. This rearrangement joins TRBV5-4 to TRBJ2-1, with D possibly being TRBD1 (6 bases). V was cut by 7 bases and J by 7 bases, with 15 bases left in between. CDR1 is SGHNT and CDR2 is YYREEE in the germline V gene (reference sequence). The CDR3 sequence is 13 residues long. The CDR3: CASSRQVWNEQFF. The CDR3 DNA reads TGTGCCAGCTCTCGACAGGTTTGGAATGAGCAGTTCTTC.

This clonotype has a handful of counts. This chain connects TRBV12-3 or TRBV12-4 to TRBJ2-5; TRBD2 aligns across 8 bases. Losses at the gene ends were 4 bases for V and 5 bases for J; bases not matched to a gene: 6. The CDR3 spans 14 residues. The CDR3 region is CASSSDGRGETQYF. Here the CDR3 DNA reads TGTGCCAGCAGTTCGGACGGGAGGGGGGAGACCCAGTACTTC.

The chain uses TRBV2 and TRBJ2-3; TRBD2 matches 11 bases. With 0 bases clipped from V and 5 bases from J, the junction kept 10 bases outside the gene matches. Germline CDR1 and CDR2: SNHLY and FYNNEI. The CDR3 sequence is 18 residues long. The CDR3 is CASSEALLLAGGGDTQYF. Written as DNA, the CDR3 is TGTGCCAGCAGTGAAGCGCTTCTGCTAGCGGGAGGCGGAGATACGCAGTATTTT.

This rearrangement joins TRBV5-1 to TRBJ1-2; D remains unclear. The V gene's germline CDR1 is SGHRS and CDR2 YFSETQ. The CDR3 totals 15 residues. V was trimmed by 0 bases and J by 7 bases, leaving 16 bases between them. The chain's CDR3 is CASSLARESYCGYTF. The DNA for the CDR3 is TGCGCCAGCAGCTTGGCCCGGGAAAGTTACTGTGGCTACACCTTC.

The V call is TRBV7-9, the J call TRBJ1-1; D is perhaps TRBD1 (5 bases). CDR3 length: 16 residues. Trimming took off 3 bases at V and 1 base at J, with 15 bases between the two ends. The germline V gene has CDR1 SEHNR and CDR2 FQNEAQ (reference sequence). CDR3 sequence: CASSFSARRGNTEAFF. The CDR3 bases are TGTGCCAGCAGCTTCTCCGCCAGGAGGGGGAACACTGAAGCTTTCTTT.

About this clonotype itself: This may come from a read error, since a much larger clone is one base off. This chain connects TRBV2 to TRBJ1-1; 8 bases line up with TRBD1. Germline CDR1 SNHLY, CDR2 FYNNEI. V trimming: 4 bases; J trimming: 3 bases; junction bases outside the gene matches: 1. The CDR3 is 13 amino acids. CDR3 region: CASSGDRHTEAFF. CDR3 sequence (DNA): TGTGCCAGCAGTGGGGACAGGCACACTGAAGCTTTCTTT.

This clonotype was detected a few times. Written as DNA, the CDR3 is TGCAGTGTCCAGCGCACGGGGGAGCTGTTTTTT. Translation: CSVQRTGELFF. The chain carries TRBV20-1 and TRBJ2-2; D not resolved. Trimming pared 7 bases from V and 8 bases from J, leaving 11 bases between. The CDR3 is made up of 11 amino acids. Germline lookup yields CDR1 DFQATT and CDR2 SNEGSKA (reference sequence).

The chain recombines TRBV27 with TRBJ1-6; D not resolved. Germline lookup yields CDR1 MNHEY and CDR2 SMNVEV (reference sequence). The V end lost 3 bases, the J end lost 11 bases, and 8 bases lay between the germline ends. The CDR3 runs 12 residues. The CDR3 coding sequence is TGTGCCAGCAGTTTCAGCAATCCACCCCTCCACTTT. Translating it yields CASSFSNPPLHF.

In this sample, this clonotype turned up a few times. The chain joins TRBV4-1 to TRBJ1-2, with D possibly TRBD1 on 6 matching bases. The V gene's germline CDR1 is MGHRA and CDR2 YSYEKL. V was clipped by 1 base and J by 10 bases, with 13 bases between them. The CDR3 is 13 residues long. The CDR3 sequence: CASSQGSAGAYTF. The CDR3 DNA follows: TGCGCCAGCAGCCAAGGTAGCGCAGGGGCCTACACCTTC.

J is TRBJ2-3 and V is TRBV7-2; possibly TRBD1 for D (6 bases). V lost 5 bases to trimming and J lost 2 bases, with 11 bases between them. Germline V lookup: CDR1 SGHTA, CDR2 FQGNSA. The CDR3 extends over 14 amino acids. The CDR3 here is CASSPGHHTDTQYF. The CDR3, as DNA: TGTGCCAGCAGCCCGGGACACCACACAGATACGCAGTATTTT.

The V gene is TRBV27, the J gene TRBJ1-1, with 9 bases matching TRBD1. The CDR3 has 15 residues. Germline CDR1 is MNHEY and CDR2 is SMNVEV (reference sequence). V shed 5 bases, J shed 2 bases, and the junction held 6 bases outside the gene matches. CDR3 sequence: CASSTNRGRNTEAFF. CDR3 in DNA: TGTGCCAGCAGTACCAACAGGGGGCGAAACACTGAAGCTTTCTTT.

The chain uses TRBV30 and TRBJ1-5; D is possibly TRBD1 (6 bases). There are 14 residues in the CDR3. The V end lost 2 bases, the J end lost 6 bases, and 14 bases lay between the germline ends. Germline-derived CDR1 and CDR2 are GTSNPN and SVGIG (reference sequence). CDR3 sequence: CAWSSGADGQPQHF. The CDR3 DNA is TGTGCCTGGAGTTCAGGGGCTGACGGTCAGCCCCAGCATTTT.

This clonotype was seen more than once but under ten times. The chain uses TRBV5-1 and TRBJ2-7; 11 bases are a match to TRBD2. The V gene end was trimmed by 2 bases and the J gene end by 0 bases; junction bases not matched to a gene: 4. Germline CDR1 SGHRS, CDR2 YFSETQ. The CDR3 sequence is 16 residues long. This CDR3 is CASSFGLAGFSYEQYF. In DNA, the CDR3 is TGCGCCAGCAGCTTCGGACTAGCGGGCTTCTCCTACGAGCAGTACTTC.

This sequence joins TRBV27 and TRBJ2-7; TRBD1 matches 8 bases. V shed 5 bases and J 3 bases; nucleotides not matched to a gene: 6. The germline CDR1 and CDR2 sequences are MNHEY and SMNVEV (reference sequence). The CDR3 totals 14 residues. CDR3 residues: CASSIRTGHYEQYF. The DNA of the CDR3 is TGTGCCAGCAGTATCCGGACAGGGCACTACGAGCAGTACTTC.

Ten or more counts support this clonotype. The rearrangement uses TRBV12-3 or TRBV12-4 and TRBJ1-2, with 9 bases aligning to TRBD1. The CDR3 loop spans 15 amino acids. V lost 6 bases to trimming and J lost 7 bases; unmatched junction nucleotides: 12. In DNA form, the CDR3 reads TGTGCCAGCAGAGATACAGGGGGCGAGTCTTTTGGCTACACCTTC. As protein: CASRDTGGESFGYTF.

V and J are TRBV5-1 and TRBJ2-7; the match to TRBD2 covers 13 bases. Unmatched junction bases numbered 9, after V lost 5 bases and J lost 4 bases. The CDR3 loop spans 16 amino acids. The V gene's germline CDR1 is SGHRS and CDR2 YFSETQ. The CDR3 reads CASRLAGGDPGYEQYF. For the CDR3, the DNA is TGCGCCAGCAGACTAGCGGGAGGGGACCCCGGTTACGAGCAGTACTTC.

The V call is TRBV28, the J call TRBJ2-7; 13 bases fit TRBD2. The J segment lost 0 bases and the V segment lost 3 bases, leaving 11 bases of the junction unmatched. This CDR3 is 19 amino acids long. Germline values: CDR1 MDHEN, CDR2 SYDVKM. The CDR3 loop reads CASSFSNPWTSGSSYEQYF. The CDR3 DNA reads as TGTGCCAGCAGTTTCTCTAACCCTTGGACTAGCGGGAGCTCCTACGAGCAGTACTTC.

The rearrangement joins TRBV12-3 or TRBV12-4 to TRBJ1-4; D is possibly TRBD1 (5 bases). V gave up 5 bases and J gave up 7 bases, with 17 bases separating them. The CDR3 contains 15 residues. The CDR3 here is CASSPRAARGEKLFF. The DNA for the CDR3 is TGTGCCAGCAGTCCCCGGGCAGCGAGGGGTGAAAAACTGTTTTTT.

Concerning this clonotype itself: Possible read error: a much larger clone is one base away. The rearrangement links TRBV4-2 to TRBJ2-3; D tentatively fits TRBD1 or TRBD2 (5 bases each). The CDR3 consists of 17 residues. V lost 0 bases and J lost 11, with 24 bases in between. Germline V CDR1 and CDR2: LGHNA, YNFKEQ. The DNA for the CDR3 is TGTGCCAGCAGCCAAGAAATCGTAGGGACGCCCTTCTGGATGCAGTATTTT. Its translation: CASSQEIVGTPFWMQYF.

This clonotype was counted between two and nine times. This chain links TRBV7-2 with TRBJ2-1, with D possibly being TRBD1 or TRBD2 (5 bases each). The CDR3 covers 20 residues. The germline gives CDR1 SGHTA, CDR2 FQGNSA. V was shortened by 5 bases and J by 0 bases, with 26 bases between the two germline ends. The CDR3 protein is CASSPSHHPRGPISYNEQFF. The CDR3 DNA sequence: TGTGCCAGCAGCCCGAGCCACCACCCTCGGGGCCCAATCTCCTACAATGAGCAGTTCTTC.

This chain links TRBV7-9 with TRBJ1-2; a weak D match, TRBD1 (5 bases). Trimming removed 0 bases at V and 10 bases at J, with 12 bases between. The germline gives CDR1 SEHNR, CDR2 FQNEAQ (reference sequence). The CDR3 spans 13 residues. DNA of the CDR3: TGTGCCAGCAGCTTAGCGGGACCCCCATTCTACACCTTC. The encoded protein is CASSLAGPPFYTF.

Only a few counts were recorded for this clonotype. The chain employs TRBV21-1 and TRBJ2-5; TRBD1, the table's D call, was not compared with the DNA. TRBV21-1 is shown as a pseudogene. The CDR3 sequence is 17 residues long. The CDR3 region is CASSKIRTVGNQETQYF. The CDR3 bases are TGTGCCAGCAGCAAAATACGGACAGTGGGGAACCAAGAGACCCAGTACTTC.

V usage is TRBV20-1 and J usage is TRBJ1-2; D not certain. Germline CDR1 is DFQATT and CDR2 is SNEGSKA (reference sequence). V was pared by 3 bases and J by 3 bases, with 14 bases between. The length of the CDR3 is 14 residues. In DNA form, the CDR3 reads TGCAGTGCTAGGGATCCGACGGATTACTATGGCTACACCTTC. This sequence encodes CSARDPTDYYGYTF.